Described below is a single TCR beta chain sequence and its context. Antigen specificity is unknown. After expansion with viral peptide pools in the ViraFEST assay, antigen-specific CD4+ T cells were sequenced. At the end of roughly ten days of culture, CD4+ T cells were isolated. Prior SARS-CoV-2 infection was absent in the vaccine recipients, as shown by negative nucleocapsid antibodies. This sample is part of a study of vaccination effects on CD4 cells after COVID-19. Sequenced by immunoSEQ multiplex PCR; TCRdb stores in-frame clones only, minus some. The sample records about 43,000 clones, roughly four fifths being singletons. This TCR was recovered from a human donor who received a COVID-19 vaccine. The input for sequencing was CD4+ T cells from PBMCs cultured with SARS-CoV-2 spike peptides, taken before COVID-19 vaccination.

CDR3 loop: CATSDLGGWGYTF. In DNA form, the CDR3 reads TGTGCCACCAGTGATTTGGGGGGCTGGGGCTACACCTTC. The chain links TRBV24-1 to TRBJ1-2; possible D gene TRBD1, 6 bases. Trimming took off 0 bases at V and 8 bases at J, with 9 bases between the two ends. Germline V gene data show CDR1 as KGHDR and CDR2 as SFDVKD. This CDR3 has 13 residues.